The sequence of this T cell receptor (beta chain) was determined in a study of shared clonotypes between healthy human individuals. Study-level points and caveats: Several donors held about 5% of naive CD4 clonotypes in common.

Assay: immunoSEQ multiplex PCR; the TCRdb copy retains only in-frame clones and omits some. The top ten clones hold roughly 1.2% of a sample with over 1.4 million clones, roughly 96% of them seen once. A word on this clone: Its antigen is not identified.

The sequence came from a man aged 25 to 40 in good health. Sequencing was done on a sample of naive CD4+ T cells sorted from blood. Subset given: CD45RA+ positively selected.

CDR3 loop: CASSQTGDEAFF. The CDR3 DNA sequence: TGTGCCAGCAGCCAAACAGGGGATGAAGCTTTCTTT. The genes are TRBV11-3 and TRBJ1-1, with TRBD1 matching 7 bases. The germline V gene encodes CDR1 SGHNT and CDR2 YENEEA. The CDR3 loop spans 12 amino acids. The V gene end was trimmed by 5 bases and the J gene end by 7 bases; junction bases not matched to a gene: 4.